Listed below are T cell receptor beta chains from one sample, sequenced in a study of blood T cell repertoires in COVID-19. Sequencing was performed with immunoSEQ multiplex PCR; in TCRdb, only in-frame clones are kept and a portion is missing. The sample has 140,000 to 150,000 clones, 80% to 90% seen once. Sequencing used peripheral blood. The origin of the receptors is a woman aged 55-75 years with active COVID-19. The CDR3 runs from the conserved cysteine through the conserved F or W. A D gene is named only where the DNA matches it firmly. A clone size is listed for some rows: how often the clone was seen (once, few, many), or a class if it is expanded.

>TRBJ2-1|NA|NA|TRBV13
TGTGCCAGCAGCCCCCAGGGAATGGCCTCCTACAATGAGCAGTTCTTC
CASSPQGMASYNEQFF
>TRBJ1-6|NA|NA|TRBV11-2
TGTGCCAGCAGCTTAAAGGGGGGGGTCGGTTCACCCCTCCACTTT
CASSLKGGVGSPLHF
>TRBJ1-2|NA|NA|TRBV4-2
TGTGCCAGCAGCCATCCGACAGTCGATCCCTCTTATGGCTACACCTTC
CASSHPTVDPSYGYTF
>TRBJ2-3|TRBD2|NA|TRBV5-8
TGTGCCAGCAGCCCGGGACGGACTAGGAGCACAGATACGCAGTATTTT
CASSPGRTRSTDTQYF
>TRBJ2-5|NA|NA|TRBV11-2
TGTGCCAGCAGCTTAGCGAGGCCCCAAGAGACCCAGTACTTC
CASSLARPQETQYF
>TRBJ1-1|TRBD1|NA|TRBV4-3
TGCGCCAGCAGCCAGGACAGGTCCTGGGGTGAAGCTTTCTTT
CASSQDRSWGEAFF
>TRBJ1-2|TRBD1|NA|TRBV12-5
TGTGCTAGTGGTCGCGCCGAGGGACAGGGGGCCGCTGGCTACACCTTC
CASGRAEGQGAAGYTF
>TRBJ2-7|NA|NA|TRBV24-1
TGTGCCACCAGTGGAGGCGGGGCAGCCTACGAGCAGTACTTC
CATSGGGAAYEQYF
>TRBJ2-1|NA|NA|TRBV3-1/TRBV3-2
TGTGCCAGCAGCCAAGATAAAGGGAGTGAGCAGTTCTTC
CASSQDKGSEQFF
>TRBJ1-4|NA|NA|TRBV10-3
TGTGCCATCAGTGAGTCGAGGCCGCCGGCAGAAAAACTGTTTTTT
CAISESRPPAEKLFF
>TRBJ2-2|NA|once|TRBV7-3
TGTGCCAGCAGCTTTCGGGGGAATCCCTCCACCGGGGAGCTGTTTTTT
CASSFRGNPSTGELFF
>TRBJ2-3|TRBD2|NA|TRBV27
TGTGCCAGCAGATCGCGAGCGGGAGTGCGGGGAGATACGCAGTATTTT
CASRSRAGVRGDTQYF
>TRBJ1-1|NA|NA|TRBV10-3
TGTGCCATCAGTGAGCAACAGGGCCCTACAATGAACACTGAAGCTTTCTTT
CAISEQQGPTMNTEAFF
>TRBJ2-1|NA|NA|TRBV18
TGTGCCAGCTCACCTCAGGAGGCGCGCCACAATGAGCAGTTCTTC
CASSPQEARHNEQFF
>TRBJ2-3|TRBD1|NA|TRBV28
TGTGCCAGCAGTCGGAAACCGATTACAGGGGGAACGACAGATACGCAGTATTTT
CASSRKPITGGTTDTQYF
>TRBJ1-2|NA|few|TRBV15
TGTGCCACCAGCAGAGATAGGGGCCCCGTTTATGGCTACACCTTC
CATSRDRGPVYGYTF
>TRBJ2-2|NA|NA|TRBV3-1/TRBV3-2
TGTGCCAGCAGCCGTGTAGGGGGCCGCGGGATACGGACCGGGGAGCTGTTTTTT
CASSRVGGRGIRTGELFF
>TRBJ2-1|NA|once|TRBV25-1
TGTGCCAGCAGTGAAACGTACAGTCGGGAGCAGTTCTTC
CASSETYSREQFF
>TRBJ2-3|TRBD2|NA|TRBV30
TGTGCCTGGACTAGCGGGAGGGCCGGGGTCACAGATACGCAGTATTTT
CAWTSGRAGVTDTQYF
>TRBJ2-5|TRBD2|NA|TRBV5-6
TGTGCCAGCAGCCGAGTAGGGCTAGCGGGAGGTCAGGAGACCCAGTACTTC
CASSRVGLAGGQETQYF
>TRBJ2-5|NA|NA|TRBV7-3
TGTGCCAGCAGAAACAGATCTGGAGAGACCCAGTACTTC
CASRNRSGETQYF
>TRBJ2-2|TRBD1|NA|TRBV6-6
TGTGCCAGCAGGTGGGACAGCAACACCGGGGAGCTGTTTTTT
CASRWDSNTGELFF
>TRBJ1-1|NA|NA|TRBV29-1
TGCAGCGTTCCTCAGGGGACTGAAGCTTTCTTT
CSVPQGTEAFF
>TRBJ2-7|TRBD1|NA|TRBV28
TGTGCCAGCAGTTTAGCGGGCTTGGGACAGCGAAACGAGCAGTACTTC
CASSLAGLGQRNEQYF
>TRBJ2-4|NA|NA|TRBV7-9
TGTGCCAGCAGCACAACCGGCCAGGGAGCCAAAAACATTCAGTACTTC
CASSTTGQGAKNIQYF
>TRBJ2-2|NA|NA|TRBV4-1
TGCGCCAGCAGCCACCCCGCGGGGGACAGGTCGAACACCGGGGAGCTGTTTTTT
CASSHPAGDRSNTGELFF
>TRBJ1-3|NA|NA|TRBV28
TGTGCCAGCAGTTCCGAAGGGGCTGGAAACACCATATATTTT
CASSSEGAGNTIYF
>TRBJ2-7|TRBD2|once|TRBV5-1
TGCGCCAGCAGCTCCGGGGGGTCCTACGAGCAGTACTTC
CASSSGGSYEQYF
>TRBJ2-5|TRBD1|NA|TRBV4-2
TGTGCCAGCAGCCAAACGCTAGACGGGACAGGGATAGGGGAGACCCAGTACTTC
CASSQTLDGTGIGETQYF
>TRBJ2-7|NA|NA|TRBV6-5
TGTGCCAGCAGTTACGGACTTCTCTACGAGCAGTACTTC
CASSYGLLYEQYF
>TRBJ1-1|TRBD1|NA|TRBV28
TGTGCCAGCTGCGGACAGGGGGCGCAAGACACTGAAGCTTTCTTT
CASCGQGAQDTEAFF
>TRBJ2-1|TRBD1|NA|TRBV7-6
TGTGCCAGCAGCCCCCGGACAGGGAGCAATGAGCAGTTCTTC
CASSPRTGSNEQFF
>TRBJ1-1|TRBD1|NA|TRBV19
TGTGCCAGTAGTGTCTTCGCCGGACAGGGTGGCACTGAAGCTTTCTTT
CASSVFAGQGGTEAFF
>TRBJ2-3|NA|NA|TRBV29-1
TGCAGCGTTGATTCCGGGGGCACAGATACGCAGTATTTT
CSVDSGGTDTQYF
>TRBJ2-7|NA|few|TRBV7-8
TGTGCCAGCAGCCCAGCGGGCAGTCGACGCTCCTACGAGCAGTACTTC
CASSPAGSRRSYEQYF
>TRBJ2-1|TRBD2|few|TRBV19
TGTGCCAGGAGACTAGCGGGAGACGTCAATGAGCAGTTCTTC
CARRLAGDVNEQFF
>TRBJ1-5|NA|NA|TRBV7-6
TGTGCCAGCAGCTTATTCTCAGGGGCGAATCAGCCCCAGCATTTT
CASSLFSGANQPQHF
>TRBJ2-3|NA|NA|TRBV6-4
TGTGCCAGCAGTGGAGGGGGTAGCACAGATACGCAGTATTTT
CASSGGGSTDTQYF
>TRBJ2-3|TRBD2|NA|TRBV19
TGTGCCAGTAGTGCGGGACTAGCTTCGCGTACGCAGTATTTT
CASSAGLASRTQYF
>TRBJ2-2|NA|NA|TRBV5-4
TGTGCCAGCAGCACCTTAATAGCCCCGACCGGGGAGCTGTTTTTT
CASSTLIAPTGELFF
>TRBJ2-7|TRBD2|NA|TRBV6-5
TGTGCCAGCAGTTACTCGATACCTAGCGGCTACGAGCAGTACTTC
CASSYSIPSGYEQYF
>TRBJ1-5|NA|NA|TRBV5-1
TGCGCCAGCAGCTTGGGACAAAGCAATCAGCCCCAGCATTTT
CASSLGQSNQPQHF
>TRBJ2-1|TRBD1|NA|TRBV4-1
TGCGCCAGCAGCCAACCAAGGGACAGAGGCAATGAGCAGTTCTTC
CASSQPRDRGNEQFF
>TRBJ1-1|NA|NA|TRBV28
TGTGCCAGCAGTGAGGGCCGCGAAGCTTTCTTT
CASSEGREAFF
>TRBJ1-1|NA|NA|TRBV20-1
TGCAGTGCTAGAGACAGGGAAGCTTTCTTT
CSARDREAFF
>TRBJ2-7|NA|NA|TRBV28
TGTGCCAGCAGTTACCAACACTACGAGCAGTACTTC
CASSYQHYEQYF